The source of this T cell receptor (beta chain) is a study of vaccination effects on CD4 cells after COVID-19. Study-wide findings and caveats: Cross-reaction with common cold coronaviruses was seen in only 1 of 255 vaccine-induced clones from healthy vaccinees. Few convalescent patients were included, and no early post-infection timepoints were sampled.

This CDR3 contains 15 residues. Germline loops: CDR1 LNHDA, CDR2 SQIVND (reference sequence). The germline V and J ends were trimmed by 3 bases and 4 bases, with 10 bases remaining between them. Points on this clone: Antigen specificity is unknown.

Prior to sequencing, the ViraFEST assay stimulated PBMC with viral peptide pools, which expanded the antigen-specific CD4+ T cells. Isolation of CD4+ T cells took place after less than 12 days of culture. Every well got a few million PBMC, which were grown with around 11 IU/ml IL-2 and about 9.7 ug/ml peptides. IL-2 medium was substituted for half the medium on days 3 and 7. Profiled with immunoSEQ multiplex PCR; TCRdb holds only in-frame clones, not every one. The sample carries fewer than 14,000 clones, around 70% recorded once. The source was CD4+ T cells from PBMCs cultured with HCoV-229E spike peptides, collected before COVID-19 vaccination. The receptor's source is a human donor who received a COVID-19 vaccine. The gene calls are TRBV19 and TRBJ2-6; possibly TRBD1 for D (5 bases). The CDR3 region is CASSIWGVGANVLTF. DNA for the CDR3: TGTGCCAGTAGTATTTGGGGCGTGGGGGCCAACGTCCTGACTTTC. Full variable domain (remainder filled in from reference TRBV19 and TRBJ2-6): DGGITQSPKYLFRKEGQNVTLSCEQNLNHDAMYWYRQDPGQGLRLIYYSQIVNDFQKGDIAEGYSVSREKKESFPLTVTSAQKNPTAFYLCASSIWGVGANVLTFGAGSRLTVL.